This is a list of T cell receptor beta chains from one sample in a study of tumor-infiltrating lymphocytes in localized non-small cell lung cancer. This table comes from immunoSEQ multiplex PCR, and its TCRdb copy is limited to in-frame clones, with some not included. The sample contains 20,000 to 25,000 clones, about 80% of which appear only once. What was sequenced was lung tumor tissue. The receptor source for this set is a human donor with non-small cell lung cancer. Both conserved end residues are trimmed from each CDR3.

V gene: TRBV2
J gene: TRBJ2-5
CDR3 protein: ASATGDYGLETQY

V gene: TRBV12-5
J gene: TRBJ2-2
CDR3 protein: ASGRGNTGELF

V gene: TRBV20-1
J gene: TRBJ1-1
CDR3 protein: SSDSDTEAF

V gene: TRBV19
J gene: TRBJ1-5
CDR3 protein: ASSSDSVYQPQH

V gene: TRBV6-5
J gene: TRBJ1-3
CDR3 protein: ASMRGPGNTIY

V gene: TRBV7-9
J gene: TRBJ1-1
CDR3 protein: ASSTGPLAEAF

V gene: TRBV29-1
J gene: TRBJ1-1
CDR3 protein: SALQGAMNTEAF

V gene: TRBV15
J gene: TRBJ2-7
CDR3 protein: ATSPRVGGYEQY

V gene: TRBV29-1
J gene: TRBJ1-1
CDR3 protein: SVETDGLNTEAF

V gene: TRBV7-2
J gene: TRBJ2-1
CDR3 protein: ASSLGPDNEQF

V gene: TRBV6-5
J gene: TRBJ1-5
CDR3 protein: ASSYTGNQPQH

V gene: TRBV30
J gene: TRBJ2-1
CDR3 protein: AWRSSGRGVEQF

V gene: TRBV6-5
J gene: TRBJ2-5
CDR3 protein: ASSPQTSRRETQY

V gene: TRBV6-6
J gene: TRBJ2-5
CDR3 protein: ASGTTQETQY

V gene: TRBV14
J gene: TRBJ2-7
CDR3 protein: ASSQGMGTVLRGEQY

V gene: TRBV11-2
J gene: TRBJ1-1
CDR3 protein: ASSGPGGPNTEAF

V gene: TRBV6-6
J gene: TRBJ1-5
CDR3 protein: ASTAFAAFSNQPQH

V gene: TRBV9
J gene: TRBJ1-1
CDR3 protein: ASSVRGDDTEAF

V gene: TRBV9
J gene: TRBJ2-5
CDR3 protein: ASSATGGLEETQY

V gene: TRBV7-8
J gene: TRBJ2-5
CDR3 protein: ASSVQETQY

V gene: TRBV14
J gene: TRBJ1-5
CDR3 protein: ASSQSFNQPQH

V gene: TRBV5-1
J gene: TRBJ2-5
CDR3 protein: ASSFGDKFQETQY

V gene: TRBV7-9
J gene: TRBJ1-4
CDR3 protein: ASSLFASEKLF

V gene: TRBV6-5
J gene: TRBJ1-2
CDR3 protein: ASRSFGGYYGYT

V gene: TRBV7-9
J gene: TRBJ1-2
CDR3 protein: ASSLPQPGPHLVYGYT

V gene: TRBV5-6
J gene: TRBJ2-3
CDR3 protein: ASTTGGGHGTDTQY

V gene: TRBV7-2
J gene: TRBJ2-7
CDR3 protein: ASSFSSAGGYEQY

V gene: TRBV13
J gene: TRBJ2-3
CDR3 protein: ASSLTGTDTQY

V gene: TRBV15
J gene: TRBJ2-4
CDR3 protein: ATSKQGGSIWAKNIQY

V gene: TRBV30
J gene: TRBJ1-2
CDR3 protein: AWTLGGIGYGYT

V gene: TRBV28
J gene: TRBJ2-4
CDR3 protein: ASSLSQSNNIQY

V gene: TRBV30
J gene: TRBJ2-7
CDR3 protein: ACRLGLASYEQY

V gene: TRBV5-4
J gene: TRBJ1-5
CDR3 protein: ASSLGLGGNSNQPQH

V gene: TRBV6-5
J gene: TRBJ1-1
CDR3 protein: ASSFHSGGTIPEAF

V gene: TRBV15
J gene: TRBJ2-1
CDR3 protein: ATSRGGLASGDNEQF

V gene: TRBV29-1
J gene: TRBJ2-2
CDR3 protein: SARDSSGTGELF

V gene: TRBV7-9
J gene: TRBJ1-3
CDR3 protein: ASSLRTGSGNTIY

V gene: TRBV6-4
J gene: TRBJ1-1
CDR3 protein: ASSTRSMNTEAF

V gene: TRBV11-2
J gene: TRBJ1-1
CDR3 protein: ASSLVVEAF

V gene: TRBV11-3
J gene: TRBJ2-1
CDR3 protein: ASSLGSGSDNEQF

V gene: TRBV11-1
J gene: TRBJ2-1
CDR3 protein: ASSLGTSEWNEQF

V gene: TRBV6-5
J gene: TRBJ1-5
CDR3 protein: ASSQFLDQPQH

V gene: TRBV10-3
J gene: TRBJ2-7
CDR3 protein: ASSEVRGIEQY

V gene: TRBV11-2
J gene: TRBJ2-7
CDR3 protein: ASSFNSGRSYEQY

V gene: TRBV9
J gene: TRBJ2-1
CDR3 protein: ASSVGSGRKNEQF

V gene: TRBV11-2
J gene: TRBJ2-1
CDR3 protein: ASSILSSDYNEQF

V gene: TRBV27
J gene: TRBJ2-2
CDR3 protein: ASSSIDRAGELF

V gene: TRBV19
J gene: TRBJ1-2
CDR3 protein: ASGDRGNYGYT

V gene: TRBV5-1
J gene: TRBJ1-2
CDR3 protein: ASSLDAYGYT

V gene: TRBV18
J gene: TRBJ2-3
CDR3 protein: ASSPGTSGRTDTQY

V gene: TRBV7-2
J gene: TRBJ2-1
CDR3 protein: ASISGRLF

V gene: TRBV9
J gene: TRBJ2-7
CDR3 protein: ASVAGGYEQY